This is a list of T cell receptor beta chains from one sample in a study of blood T cell repertoires in COVID-19. Profiling relied on immunoSEQ multiplex PCR, and the TCRdb table lists in-frame clones only, not all of them. Among about 78,000 clones listed, 90% were seen once. The sample was peripheral blood. These receptors originate from a woman in her fifties or sixties in a cohort sampled during active COVID-19. CDR3s include the opening cysteine and the closing phenylalanine or tryptophan. Each record gives: clone size, D gene, J gene, V gene, CDR3 DNA, CDR3 protein. The D gene is left open where the match is weak. Size is omitted from some rows. Given values are once, few, many or a class for expanded clones.

size: NA; D: TRBD2; J: TRBJ2-7; V: TRBV30; DNA: TGTGCCTGGAGTTCCAAGGGACTAGCGGGAGGCAAGCAGTACTTC; CDR3: CAWSSKGLAGGKQYF
size: NA; D: TRBD2; J: TRBJ2-3; V: TRBV11-3; DNA: TGTGCCAGCAGCTTAAGGAGCGGGAGTGGCACAGATACGCAGTATTTT; CDR3: CASSLRSGSGTDTQYF
size: NA; D: NA; J: TRBJ1-2; V: TRBV6-5; DNA: TGTGCCAGCAACGATGGAGGGCCTCCTAACTATGGCTACACCTTC; CDR3: CASNDGGPPNYGYTF
size: NA; D: NA; J: TRBJ2-1; V: TRBV4-1; DNA: TGCGCCAGCAGCCCCCGCAACGGGTTCAGTGAGCAGTTCTTC; CDR3: CASSPRNGFSEQFF
size: few; D: NA; J: TRBJ2-7; V: TRBV28; DNA: TGTGCCACCCTCCGAGACTACGAGCAGTACTTC; CDR3: CATLRDYEQYF
size: NA; D: NA; J: TRBJ1-5; V: TRBV28; DNA: TGTGCCAGCACCATCCAGCCTACAGGGAGCAATCAGCCCCAGCATTTT; CDR3: CASTIQPTGSNQPQHF
size: NA; D: TRBD1; J: TRBJ2-1; V: TRBV10-3; DNA: TGTGCCACCTACTCGGGACAGGGTGACAATGAGCAGTTCTTC; CDR3: CATYSGQGDNEQFF
size: NA; D: TRBD1; J: TRBJ1-1; V: TRBV18; DNA: TGTGCCAGCTCACCCCGACAGGGGGCGGACACTGAAGCTTTCTTT; CDR3: CASSPRQGADTEAFF
size: NA; D: TRBD2; J: TRBJ2-1; V: TRBV10-1; DNA: TGCGCCAGCAGTGAGGCTCTAGCGGGCTACAATGAGCAGTTCTTC; CDR3: CASSEALAGYNEQFF
size: NA; D: NA; J: TRBJ1-5; V: TRBV6-5; DNA: TGTGCCAGCAGTCCTGCAGGGATACCTCATCAGCCCCAGCATTTT; CDR3: CASSPAGIPHQPQHF
size: NA; D: NA; J: TRBJ2-7; V: TRBV12-3/TRBV12-4; DNA: TGTGCCAGCAGTTTCGAGGGTTCCTACGAGCAGTACTTC; CDR3: CASSFEGSYEQYF
size: NA; D: NA; J: TRBJ2-2; V: TRBV2; DNA: TGTGCCAGCTCAACGAGGATAGTCGGAGCCGGGGAGCTGTTTTTT; CDR3: CASSTRIVGAGELFF
size: NA; D: NA; J: TRBJ1-2; V: TRBV3-1/TRBV3-2; DNA: TGTGCCAGCAGCCAAGACGGGGAATATGGCTACACCTTC; CDR3: CASSQDGEYGYTF
size: NA; D: TRBD1; J: TRBJ1-1; V: TRBV5-6; DNA: TGTGCCAGCAGCTTAGCAGGGGGCCGGAGCACTGAAGCTTTCTTT; CDR3: CASSLAGGRSTEAFF
size: once; D: TRBD1; J: TRBJ2-7; V: TRBV4-1; DNA: TGCGCCAGCGGTGCGACAGGGATCTCCTACGAGCAGTACTTC; CDR3: CASGATGISYEQYF
size: NA; D: NA; J: TRBJ1-1; V: TRBV3-1/TRBV3-2; DNA: TGTGCCAGCAGCCAAGAGAGCGGAACGGGGGTGGGCACTGAAGCTTTCTTT; CDR3: CASSQESGTGVGTEAFF
size: NA; D: NA; J: TRBJ2-1; V: TRBV5-1; DNA: TGCGCCAGCAGCGTAGGACTCGCGTACAATGAGCAGTTCTTC; CDR3: CASSVGLAYNEQFF
size: NA; D: TRBD2; J: TRBJ2-3; V: TRBV6-1; DNA: TGTGCCAGCAGGGAAGGCGGGAGGGAGGCAGATACGCAGTATTTT; CDR3: CASREGGREADTQYF
size: NA; D: NA; J: TRBJ2-5; V: TRBV18; DNA: TGTGCCAGCTCTCAAGACGGGGTCCCACAAGAGACCCAGTACTTC; CDR3: CASSQDGVPQETQYF
size: NA; D: TRBD1; J: TRBJ1-5; V: TRBV20-1; DNA: TGCAGTGCTAGTAGGAGACAGGGGGCTAATCAGCCCCAGCATTTT; CDR3: CSASRRQGANQPQHF
size: NA; D: NA; J: TRBJ1-3; V: TRBV9; DNA: TGTGCCAGCAGCGCCCAATCTGGAAACACCATATATTTT; CDR3: CASSAQSGNTIYF
size: NA; D: TRBD2; J: TRBJ2-7; V: TRBV7-9; DNA: TGTGCCAGCAGCTCTCGAGCTAGCGGAGAGGTGGAGCAGTACTTC; CDR3: CASSSRASGEVEQYF
size: NA; D: TRBD1; J: TRBJ1-1; V: TRBV30; DNA: TGTGCCTGGAGCCTAAGGACAGGGGTTGGTGGTGAAGCTTTCTTT; CDR3: CAWSLRTGVGGEAFF
size: NA; D: TRBD1; J: TRBJ1-2; V: TRBV27; DNA: TGTGCCAGCGGACAGGGTCAGGTCTATGGCTACACCTTC; CDR3: CASGQGQVYGYTF
size: NA; D: NA; J: TRBJ1-4; V: TRBV10-1; DNA: TGCGCCAGCAGTCCCGGGAAAAACGATGAAAAACTGTTTTTT; CDR3: CASSPGKNDEKLFF
size: NA; D: NA; J: TRBJ2-1; V: TRBV7-9; DNA: TGTGCCAGCAGCCCTGCCAGGGTAGGGGACAATGAGCAGTTCTTC; CDR3: CASSPARVGDNEQFF
size: NA; D: TRBD2; J: TRBJ2-1; V: TRBV28; DNA: TGTGCCAGCAGTTTATGGACTAGCGGGAGCAATGAGCAGTTCTTC; CDR3: CASSLWTSGSNEQFF
size: once; D: TRBD2; J: TRBJ2-7; V: TRBV27; DNA: TGTGCCAGCAGTCTAGCGGGAGCTTTTTACGAGCAGTACTTC; CDR3: CASSLAGAFYEQYF
size: NA; D: TRBD1; J: TRBJ1-5; V: TRBV7-2; DNA: TGTGCCAGCAGCCCGACAGGGGGAGGCAATCAGCCCCAGCATTTT; CDR3: CASSPTGGGNQPQHF
size: few; D: TRBD2; J: TRBJ2-2; V: TRBV4-1; DNA: TGCGCCAGCAGCCGCGCCAGGGGAGCGGGAGGGAACACCGGGGAGCTGTTTTTT; CDR3: CASSRARGAGGNTGELFF
size: NA; D: NA; J: TRBJ1-5; V: TRBV29-1; DNA: TGCAGCGTTGGACAGCACCCGAATCAGCCCCAGCATTTT; CDR3: CSVGQHPNQPQHF
size: NA; D: NA; J: TRBJ2-3; V: TRBV10-3; DNA: TGTGCCATCAGTGAGTCCAGGGGCACAGATACGCAGTATTTT; CDR3: CAISESRGTDTQYF
size: NA; D: TRBD1; J: TRBJ1-5; V: TRBV28; DNA: TGTGCCAGCAGTGACAGGGGAAGGAGCAATCAGCCCCAGCATTTT; CDR3: CASSDRGRSNQPQHF
size: NA; D: TRBD2; J: TRBJ2-7; V: TRBV7-2; DNA: TGTGCCAGCAGCCCAGACGGACTAGCGGAACCCTACGAGCAGTACTTC; CDR3: CASSPDGLAEPYEQYF
size: NA; D: NA; J: TRBJ1-1; V: TRBV19; DNA: TGTGCCAGTAGTGCCCAGGTGAACACTGAAGCTTTCTTT; CDR3: CASSAQVNTEAFF
size: few; D: NA; J: TRBJ2-3; V: TRBV9; DNA: TGTGCCAGCAGCGTGAGTAGCACAGATACGCAGTATTTT; CDR3: CASSVSSTDTQYF
size: NA; D: TRBD1; J: TRBJ2-5; V: TRBV19; DNA: TGTGCCAGTAGTATTACACAGGGGCCAGGGACCCAGTACTTC; CDR3: CASSITQGPGTQYF
size: NA; D: NA; J: TRBJ2-7; V: TRBV6-5; DNA: TGTGCCAGCCAGAGACCCGGGTACGAGCAGTACTTC; CDR3: CASQRPGYEQYF
size: NA; D: TRBD1; J: TRBJ2-4; V: TRBV11-2; DNA: TGTGCCAGCACCCAGGGGGCGCGAGGGAACATTCAGTACTTC; CDR3: CASTQGARGNIQYF
size: few; D: NA; J: TRBJ2-7; V: TRBV30; DNA: TGTGCCACAGGAGTATCCTACGAGCAGTACTTC; CDR3: CATGVSYEQYF
size: NA; D: TRBD1; J: TRBJ2-3; V: TRBV18; DNA: TGTGCCAGCTCCCCCGGGACAGGGGGCGCAGATACGCAGTATTTT; CDR3: CASSPGTGGADTQYF
size: NA; D: NA; J: TRBJ2-1; V: TRBV30; DNA: TGTGCCTGGTCTGCTACCTACAATGAGCAGTTCTTC; CDR3: CAWSATYNEQFF
size: NA; D: NA; J: TRBJ1-5; V: TRBV7-2; DNA: TGTGCCAGCAGCTTAGCGGCAGGGGTTGATAAGGCCCAGCATTTT; CDR3: CASSLAAGVDKAQHF
size: NA; D: TRBD1; J: TRBJ1-1; V: TRBV12-3/TRBV12-4; DNA: TGTGCCAGCAGGGTCAGGGGGACTGAAGCTTTCTTT; CDR3: CASRVRGTEAFF
size: NA; D: TRBD2; J: TRBJ2-5; V: TRBV7-8; DNA: TGTGCCAGCAGCTTAAACGACCCTTACCTAGCGGGGACGGGGGAGACCCAGTACTTC; CDR3: CASSLNDPYLAGTGETQYF
size: few; D: NA; J: TRBJ2-3; V: TRBV7-9; DNA: TGTGCCAGCAGCCAACATGATATCACAGATACGCAGTATTTT; CDR3: CASSQHDITDTQYF
size: NA; D: TRBD1; J: TRBJ1-2; V: TRBV29-1; DNA: TGCAGCGTTTATCGGACAGGAAGAAACTATGGCTACACCTTC; CDR3: CSVYRTGRNYGYTF
size: NA; D: TRBD1; J: TRBJ2-5; V: TRBV7-9; DNA: TGTGCCAGCAGCCCCTCCGGGACAGGGGGCCAAGAGACCCAGTACTTC; CDR3: CASSPSGTGGQETQYF
size: NA; D: NA; J: TRBJ1-1; V: TRBV24-1; DNA: TGTGCCACCAGTTATGGTACGGACACTGAAGCTTTCTTT; CDR3: CATSYGTDTEAFF
size: once; D: TRBD1; J: TRBJ2-7; V: TRBV18; DNA: TGTGCCAGCTCACCAGCTAACCGGGACAGGGACGGTGGATACGAGCAGTACTTC; CDR3: CASSPANRDRDGGYEQYF
size: NA; D: TRBD1; J: TRBJ2-2; V: TRBV15; DNA: TGTGCCACCAGCAGGGATCAGGGGGCCGGAGGAACCGGGGAGCTGTTTTTT; CDR3: CATSRDQGAGGTGELFF
size: NA; D: NA; J: TRBJ1-1; V: TRBV27; DNA: TGTGCCAGCAGTCTCACCGTCAGACTCGGGGACACTGAAGCTTTCTTT; CDR3: CASSLTVRLGDTEAFF
size: NA; D: TRBD2; J: TRBJ2-7; V: TRBV5-1; DNA: TGCGCCAGCAGCTTGGATAGCGGGACAAGCTCCTACGAGCAGTACTTC; CDR3: CASSLDSGTSSYEQYF